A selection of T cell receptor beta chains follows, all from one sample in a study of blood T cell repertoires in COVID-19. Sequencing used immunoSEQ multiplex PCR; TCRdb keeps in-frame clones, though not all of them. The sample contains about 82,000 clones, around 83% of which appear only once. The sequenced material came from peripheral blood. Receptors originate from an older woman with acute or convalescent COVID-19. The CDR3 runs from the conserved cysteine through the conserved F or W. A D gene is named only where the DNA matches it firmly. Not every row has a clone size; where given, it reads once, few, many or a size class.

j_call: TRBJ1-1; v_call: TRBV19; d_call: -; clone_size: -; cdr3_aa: CASSMVQGRDTEAFF; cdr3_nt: TGTGCCAGTAGTATGGTTCAGGGCCGGGACACTGAAGCTTTCTTT
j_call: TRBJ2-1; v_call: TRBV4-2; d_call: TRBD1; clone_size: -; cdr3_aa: CASSQDGQGYNEQFF; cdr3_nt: TGTGCCAGCAGCCAAGACGGACAGGGCTACAATGAGCAGTTCTTC
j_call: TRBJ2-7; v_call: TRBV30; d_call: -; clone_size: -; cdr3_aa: CAWKYGVSYEQYF; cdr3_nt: TGTGCCTGGAAGTACGGGGTCTCCTACGAGCAGTACTTC
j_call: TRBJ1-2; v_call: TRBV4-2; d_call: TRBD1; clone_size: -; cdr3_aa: CASSRRTGATANYGYTF; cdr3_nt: TGTGCCAGCAGCAGAAGGACAGGGGCGACAGCTAACTATGGCTACACCTTC
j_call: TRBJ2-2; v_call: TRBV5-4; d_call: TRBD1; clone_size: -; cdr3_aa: CASSPDRGYTGELFF; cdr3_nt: TGTGCCAGCAGCCCCGACAGGGGTTACACCGGGGAGCTGTTTTTT
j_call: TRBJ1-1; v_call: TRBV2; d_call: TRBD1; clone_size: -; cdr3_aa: CASSEIHRGNTEAFF; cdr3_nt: TGTGCCAGCAGTGAAATTCACAGGGGGAACACTGAAGCTTTCTTT
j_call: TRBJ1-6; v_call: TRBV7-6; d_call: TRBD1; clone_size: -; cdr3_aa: CASSLGQGHSPLHF; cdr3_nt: TGTGCCAGCAGCTTAGGACAGGGTCATTCACCCCTCCACTTT
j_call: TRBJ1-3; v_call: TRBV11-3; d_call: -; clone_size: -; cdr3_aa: CASSAYRDSGNTIYF; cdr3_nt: TGTGCCAGCAGCGCCTACAGGGACTCTGGAAACACCATATATTTT
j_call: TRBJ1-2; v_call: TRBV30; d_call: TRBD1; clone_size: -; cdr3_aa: CAWSVPGQGNWHYTF; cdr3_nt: TGTGCCTGGAGTGTCCCGGGACAGGGGAATTGGCACTACACCTTC
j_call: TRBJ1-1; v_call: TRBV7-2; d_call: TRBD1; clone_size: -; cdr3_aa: CASSLEGATEAFF; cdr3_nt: TGTGCCAGCAGCTTAGAGGGGGCCACTGAAGCTTTCTTT
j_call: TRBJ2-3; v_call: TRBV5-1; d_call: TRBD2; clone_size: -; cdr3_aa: CASSLELGEGDTQYF; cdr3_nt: TGCGCCAGCAGCTTGGAACTAGGGGAGGGAGATACGCAGTATTTT
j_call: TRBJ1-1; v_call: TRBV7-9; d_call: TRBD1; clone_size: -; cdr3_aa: CASSSTGQGEGVGAFF; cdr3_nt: TGTGCCAGCAGCTCCACCGGACAGGGCGAGGGGGTTGGAGCTTTCTTT
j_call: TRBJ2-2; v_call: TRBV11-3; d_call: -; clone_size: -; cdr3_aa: CASSLAAGASNTGELFF; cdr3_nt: TGTGCCAGCAGCTTAGCAGCAGGTGCCTCGAACACCGGGGAGCTGTTTTTT
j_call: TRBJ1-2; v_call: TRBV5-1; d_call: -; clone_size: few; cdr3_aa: CASSLDAGSYGYTF; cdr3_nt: TGCGCCAGCAGCTTGGATGCGGGGTCCTATGGCTACACCTTC
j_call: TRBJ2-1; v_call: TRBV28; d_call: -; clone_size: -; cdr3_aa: CASRGGANSYNEQFF; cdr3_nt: TGTGCCAGCAGGGGAGGCGCCAACTCCTACAATGAGCAGTTCTTC
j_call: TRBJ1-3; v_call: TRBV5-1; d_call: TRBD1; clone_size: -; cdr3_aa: CASSLAGTGYGNTIYF; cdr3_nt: TGCGCCAGCAGCTTAGCAGGGACAGGGTATGGAAACACCATATATTTT
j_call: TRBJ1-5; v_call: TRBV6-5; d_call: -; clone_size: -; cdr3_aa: CASRSRASNQPQHF; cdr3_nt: TGTGCCAGCAGAAGCAGGGCGAGCAATCAGCCCCAGCATTTT
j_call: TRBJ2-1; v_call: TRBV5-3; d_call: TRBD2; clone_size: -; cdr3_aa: CARRLAGGSSYNEQFF; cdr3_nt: TGTGCCAGAAGACTAGCGGGGGGAAGCTCCTACAATGAGCAGTTCTTC
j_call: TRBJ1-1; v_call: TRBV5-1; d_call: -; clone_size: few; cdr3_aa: CASSLGHLNTEAFF; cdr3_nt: TGCGCCAGCAGCTTAGGACACCTGAACACTGAAGCTTTCTTT
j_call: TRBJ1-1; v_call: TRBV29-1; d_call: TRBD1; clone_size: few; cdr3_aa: CSGMTGLTEAFF; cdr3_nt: TGCAGCGGAATGACAGGGCTCACTGAAGCTTTCTTT
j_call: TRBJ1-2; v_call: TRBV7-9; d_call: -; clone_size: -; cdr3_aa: CASIPRDGGGYTF; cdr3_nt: TGTGCCAGCATCCCCCGCGACGGAGGGGGCTACACCTTC
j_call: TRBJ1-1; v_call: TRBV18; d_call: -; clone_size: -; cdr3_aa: CASSPPFLTEYTEAFF; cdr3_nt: TGTGCCAGCTCACCACCTTTCCTAACAGAATATACTGAAGCTTTCTTT
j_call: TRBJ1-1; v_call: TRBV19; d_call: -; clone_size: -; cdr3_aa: CASSANRGGTEAFF; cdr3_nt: TGTGCCAGTAGTGCAAATAGGGGTGGCACTGAAGCTTTCTTT
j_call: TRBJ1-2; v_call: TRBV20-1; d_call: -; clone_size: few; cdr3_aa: CSAYSGGYTF; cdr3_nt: TGCAGTGCCTACTCAGGGGGCTACACCTTC
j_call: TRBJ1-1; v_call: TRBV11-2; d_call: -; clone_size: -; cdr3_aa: CASSVERVGGTEAFF; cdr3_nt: TGTGCCAGCAGCGTAGAACGGGTCGGTGGCACTGAAGCTTTCTTT
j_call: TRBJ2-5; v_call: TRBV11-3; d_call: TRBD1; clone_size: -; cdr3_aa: CASSQDRGMRETQYF; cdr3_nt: TGTGCCAGCAGCCAGGACAGGGGCATGAGGGAGACCCAGTACTTC
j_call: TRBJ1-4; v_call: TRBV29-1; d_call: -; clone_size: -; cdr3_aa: CSVSGATNEKLFF; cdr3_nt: TGCAGCGTTTCGGGGGCAACTAATGAAAAACTGTTTTTT
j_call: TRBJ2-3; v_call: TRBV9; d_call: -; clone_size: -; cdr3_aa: CASSVLAASSTDTQYF; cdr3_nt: TGTGCCAGCAGCGTATTAGCGGCGTCTAGCACAGATACGCAGTATTTT
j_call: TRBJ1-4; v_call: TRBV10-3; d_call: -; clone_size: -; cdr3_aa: CAISESMRQAGSADEKLFF; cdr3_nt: TGTGCCATCAGTGAGTCGATGCGGCAGGCCGGGAGTGCAGATGAAAAACTGTTTTTT
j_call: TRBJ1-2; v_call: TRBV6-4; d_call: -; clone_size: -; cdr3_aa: CASSADRGYGYTF; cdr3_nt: TGTGCCAGCAGTGCAGACAGAGGCTATGGCTACACCTTC
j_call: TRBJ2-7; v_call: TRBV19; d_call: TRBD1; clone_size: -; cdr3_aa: CASKRTGSSYEQYF; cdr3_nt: TGTGCCAGTAAAAGGACAGGGAGCTCCTACGAGCAGTACTTC
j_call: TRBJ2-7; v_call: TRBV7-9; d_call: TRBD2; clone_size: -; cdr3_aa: CASSLATGGSGEQYF; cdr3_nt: TGTGCCAGCAGCTTAGCAACGGGAGGTTCGGGCGAGCAGTACTTC
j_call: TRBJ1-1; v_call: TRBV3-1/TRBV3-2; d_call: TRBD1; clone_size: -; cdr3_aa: CASRVETGSEAFF; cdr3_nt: TGTGCCAGCCGGGTTGAGACAGGGTCTGAAGCTTTCTTT
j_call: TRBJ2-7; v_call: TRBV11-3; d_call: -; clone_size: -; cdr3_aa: CASTLGQSSYEQYF; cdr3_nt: TGTGCCAGCACCCTAGGTCAATCCTCCTACGAGCAGTACTTC
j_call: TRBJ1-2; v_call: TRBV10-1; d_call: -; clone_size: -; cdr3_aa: CASSDSGGGAYGYTF; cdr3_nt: TGCGCCAGCAGTGACTCGGGGGGAGGGGCCTATGGCTACACCTTC
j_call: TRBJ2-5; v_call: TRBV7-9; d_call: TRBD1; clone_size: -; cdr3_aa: CASSPYRGRKETQYF; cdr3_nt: TGTGCCAGCAGCCCTTACAGGGGGCGAAAAGAGACCCAGTACTTC
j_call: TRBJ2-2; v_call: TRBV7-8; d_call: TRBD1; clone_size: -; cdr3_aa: CASGTGTGGPGELFF; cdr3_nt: TGTGCCAGCGGTACCGGGACAGGGGGTCCCGGGGAGCTGTTTTTT
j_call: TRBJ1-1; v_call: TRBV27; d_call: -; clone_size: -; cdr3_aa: CASSLRDMNTEAFF; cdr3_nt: TGTGCCAGCAGTTTACGGGATATGAACACTGAAGCTTTCTTT
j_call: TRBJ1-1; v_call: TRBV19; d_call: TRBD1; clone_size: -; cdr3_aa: CASSIAPSDRGNTEAFF; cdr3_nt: TGTGCCAGTAGTATAGCCCCCTCGGACAGGGGTAACACTGAAGCTTTCTTT
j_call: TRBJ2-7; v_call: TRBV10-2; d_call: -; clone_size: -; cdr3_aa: CASRDRSYEQYF; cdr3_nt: TGCGCCAGCAGGGACAGATCCTACGAGCAGTACTTC
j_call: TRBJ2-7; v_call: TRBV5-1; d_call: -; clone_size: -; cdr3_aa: CASSLGLVNEQYF; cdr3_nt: TGCGCCAGCAGCTTGGGACTAGTAAACGAGCAGTACTTC
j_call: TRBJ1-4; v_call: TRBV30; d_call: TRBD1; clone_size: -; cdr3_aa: CAWQEGTGSLNEKLFF; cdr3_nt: TGTGCTTGGCAAGAAGGGACAGGGTCCCTTAATGAAAAACTGTTTTTT
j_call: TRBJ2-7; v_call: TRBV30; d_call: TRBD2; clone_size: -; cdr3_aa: CASEPSSGLAGGGEQYF; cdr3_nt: TGTGCCTCGGAGCCGAGTTCGGGACTAGCGGGAGGGGGCGAGCAGTACTTC